The 17 T cell receptor beta chains listed next were all sequenced from one sample in a study of T cells in localized non-small cell lung cancer. Measured with immunoSEQ multiplex PCR; TCRdb has only the in-frame clones, and not every one. The sample contains around 92,000 clones, roughly 88% of which appear only once. The source material was PBMCs, sampled before any cancer treatment. Every receptor here comes from a woman aged 40-75 years with stage II squamous cell lung carcinoma.

V gene TRBV28 combines with J gene TRBJ1-5; TRBD1 agrees at 7 bases. Trimming removed 5 bases from V and 7 bases from J; junction bases left unmatched: 5. Germline V gene lookup returns CDR1 MDHEN and CDR2 SYDVKM. The CDR3 is 13 amino acids. The CDR3 spells CASSDRARQPQHF. In DNA, the CDR3 is TGTGCCAGCAGTGACAGGGCTCGCCAGCCCCAGCATTTT.

The chain employs TRBV28 and TRBJ2-4; the D gene is possibly TRBD1 (5 bases). The CDR3 consists of 13 residues. The V end lost 6 bases, the J end lost 6 bases, and 12 bases lay between the germline ends. The germline CDR1 and CDR2 sequences are MDHEN and SYDVKM. CDR3 loop: CASRTTAPNIQYF. CDR3 nucleotides: TGTGCCAGCAGAACGACAGCCCCAAACATTCAGTACTTC.

The gene calls are TRBV14 and TRBJ2-3; 9 positions match TRBD2. This CDR3 contains 16 residues. Germline values: CDR1 SGHDN, CDR2 FVKESK. V dropped 2 bases and J dropped 4; count of bases not matched to a gene: 7. This CDR3 is CASSQHSGSRSDTQYF. DNA of the CDR3: TGTGCCAGCAGCCAACATAGCGGGAGTCGTTCAGATACGCAGTATTTT.

V gene TRBV29-1 combines with J gene TRBJ1-2; D gene unclear. V lost 3 bases to trimming and J lost 1 base, with 9 bases between them. CDR3 size: 13 residues. CDR1 is SQVTM and CDR2 is ANQGSEA in the germline V gene. The CDR3 DNA reads as TGCAGCGTTGAGGGCCGTGATAACTATGGCTACACCTTC. This gives the protein CSVEGRDNYGYTF.

The V and J genes are TRBV14 and TRBJ2-7; 7 nucleotides match TRBD2. With 0 bases clipped from V and 6 bases from J, the junction kept 8 bases outside the gene matches. The CDR3 covers 15 residues. Germline V gene lookup returns CDR1 SGHDN and CDR2 FVKESK. This CDR3 is CASSQDTSSGREQYF. The DNA of the CDR3 is TGTGCCAGCAGCCAAGACACGTCTAGCGGTCGCGAGCAGTACTTC. Based on the CDR3 plus reference TRBV14 and TRBJ2-7, the full variable domain is EAGVTQFPSHSVIEKGQTVTLRCDPISGHDNLYWYRRVMGKEIKFLLHFVKESKQDESGMPNNRFLAERTGGTYSTLKVQPAELEDSGVYFCASSQDTSSGREQYFGPGTRLTVT.

The J gene is TRBJ1-5, the V gene TRBV19; possibly TRBD1 for D (6 bases). Trimming took 6 bases from V and 4 from J, leaving 19 bases between them. The CDR3 has 16 amino acids. Germline V gene lookup returns CDR1 LNHDA and CDR2 SQIVND (reference sequence). The CDR3 sequence: CASSPSGQGFNQPQHF. CDR3 nucleotides: TGTGCCAGTAGCCCCTCGGGACAAGGGTTTAATCAGCCCCAGCATTTT.

This sequence joins TRBV6-1 and TRBJ1-5; TRBD1 might be the D (6 bases). Trimming removed 9 bases at V and 4 bases at J, with 19 bases between. The V gene's germline CDR1 is MNHNS and CDR2 SASEGT. The CDR3 has 15 residues. Written as DNA, the CDR3 is TGTGCCAGTCTGCTCAAACAGGGACCGAATCAGCCCCAGCATTTT. Translated: CASLLKQGPNQPQHF.

The gene calls are TRBV5-4 and TRBJ2-6; D tentatively reads TRBD1 or TRBD2 (5 bases each). V gave up 3 bases and J gave up 0 bases, with 7 bases separating them. The CDR3 totals 15 residues. The germline V gene encodes CDR1 SGHNT and CDR2 YYREEE (reference sequence). The CDR3 bases are TGTGCCAGCAGCTCAGGGAGCTCTGGGGCCAACGTCCTGACTTTC. Protein: CASSSGSSGANVLTF.

The rearrangement links TRBV27 to TRBJ2-1; unclear D gene. This CDR3 has 15 residues. CDR1 and CDR2 (germline): MNHEY, SMNVEV (reference sequence). Trimming removed 5 bases from V and 0 bases from J, with 11 bases in between. Here the CDR3 reads CASSRSRSSYNEQFF. Here the CDR3 DNA reads TGTGCCAGCAGTAGAAGTAGGAGCTCCTACAATGAGCAGTTCTTC.

This clone came up once. This chain uses TRBV29-1 with TRBJ2-5; 8 bases fit TRBD1. V gave up 6 bases and J gave up 4 bases; unmatched junction bases: 4. In germline, CDR1 is SQVTM, CDR2 ANQGSEA. This CDR3 has 12 residues. Here the CDR3 reads CSVGTGRETQYF. The CDR3, as DNA: TGCAGCGTCGGGACAGGACGAGAGACCCAGTACTTC.

DNA of the CDR3: TGTGCCAGCAGCTTACGTGGGACAGGGTCCGAAAAGTTCTTC. Translating it yields CASSLRGTGSEKFF. This chain uses TRBV7-8 with TRBJ2-1; 9 bases match TRBD1. Germline assignment: CDR1 SGHVS and CDR2 FQNEAQ. The junction had 10 bases not matched to a gene; V was cut back by 2 bases and J by 14 bases. The CDR3 extends over 14 amino acids.

The genes are TRBV28 and TRBJ1-6; weak D call: TRBD1 (5 bases). This CDR3 has 14 residues. Germline CDR1 MDHEN, CDR2 SYDVKM. Trimming shortened V by 7 bases and J by 5 bases, and 12 bases separated the two germline ends. The CDR3 protein is CASIGQGHNSPLHF. CDR3 DNA sequence: TGTGCCAGCATCGGGCAGGGACATAATTCACCCCTCCACTTT.

This clone was picked up one time. The chain couples TRBV6-5 to TRBJ1-1, with D tentatively TRBD1 (6 bases). The germline V gene encodes CDR1 MNHEY and CDR2 SVGAGI. The CDR3 is 14 residues long. The V end lost 6 bases, the J end lost 7 bases, and 18 bases lay between the germline ends. CDR3 loop: CASRRSGGQGEAFF. The CDR3 DNA sequence: TGTGCCAGCAGACGGTCCGGGGGGCAGGGTGAAGCTTTCTTT.

The chain combines TRBV28 with TRBJ2-3; tentatively, D is TRBD2 (6 bases). Trimming took off 8 bases at V and 6 bases at J, with 12 bases between the two ends. This CDR3 contains 12 residues. Germline V gene lookup returns CDR1 MDHEN and CDR2 SYDVKM. The CDR3 sequence is CASARGTDTQYF. In nucleotides, the CDR3 is TGTGCCAGCGCCCGGGGGACGGATACGCAGTATTTT.

V is TRBV15 and J is TRBJ2-5; TRBD2 agrees at 10 bases. V dropped 6 bases and J dropped 1; count of bases not matched to a gene: 8. Germline assignment: CDR1 LNHNV and CDR2 YYDKDF (reference sequence). This CDR3 region has 16 residues. The CDR3 sequence is CATRRSSGGLQETQYF. The CDR3 DNA reads TGTGCCACCAGGAGGTCTAGCGGGGGCCTCCAAGAGACCCAGTACTTC. Full variable domain (missing parts from reference TRBV15 and TRBJ2-5): DAMVIQNPRYQVTQFGKPVTLSCSQTLNHNVMYWYQQKSSQAPKLLFHYYDKDFNNEADTPDNFQSRRPNTSFCFLDIRSPGLGDTAMYLCATRRSSGGLQETQYFGPGTRLLVL.

In this sample, this clone turned up once. The chain couples TRBV7-6 to TRBJ2-2; D may be TRBD1 or TRBD2 (6 bases each). V lost 3 bases, J lost 2 bases, and 10 bases lay in between. The CDR3 extends over 15 amino acids. CDR1 SGHVS and CDR2 FNYEAQ come from the germline V gene. CDR3 loop: CASSLGGPNTGELFF. CDR3 DNA: TGTGCCAGCAGCTTGGGGGGCCCAAACACCGGGGAGCTGTTTTTT.

The chain carries TRBV14 and TRBJ1-3; D not resolved. The CDR3 is 12 amino acids. Between the trimmed V and J ends, which lost 3 bases and 1 base, there was a span of 1 base. Germline loops: CDR1 SGHDN, CDR2 FVKESK. CDR3 protein: CASSQSGNTIYF. In nucleotides, the CDR3 is TGTGCCAGCAGCCAGTCTGGAAACACCATATATTTT.